This T cell receptor beta chain was recovered during a study of radiation and T cells in renal cell carcinoma. Study-level findings and limits: From baseline, blood top tumor clonotypes peaked at 2 weeks post-radiation.

A remark on this clone: Its specificity is unknown.

Time point denoted: baseline pretreatment blood. Described treatment: 15 Gy SBRT to primary tumor, nephrectomy 4 weeks later. The patient's renal cell carcinoma had clear cell pathology. Method: immunoSEQ multiplex PCR; TCRdb's copy keeps in-frame clones and lacks some. The sample contains 70,000 to 95,000 clones, 82% of which appear only once. From germline, CDR1 is SGHRS and CDR2 YFSETQ. This CDR3 is built from 16 residues. Losses at the gene ends were 4 bases for V and 3 bases for J; bases not matched to a gene: 13. The chain is built from TRBV5-1 and TRBJ2-7; TRBD1 aligns across 7 bases. The receptor was isolated from a man aged 55 to 70 with renal cell carcinoma. The starting material was blood, obtained from a patient whose treatment included radiotherapy and nephrectomy. CDR3: CASSNRRQGPIYEQYF. The CDR3 DNA sequence: TGCGCCAGCAGCAACCGACGACAGGGACCTATCTACGAGCAGTACTTC. Variable domain in full (rest from reference TRBV5-1 and TRBJ2-7): KAGVTQTPRYLIKTRGQQVTLSCSPISGHRSVSWYQQTPGQGLQFLFEYFSETQRNKGNFPGRFSGRQFSNSRSEMNVSTLELGDSALYLCASSNRRQGPIYEQYFGPGTRLTVT.